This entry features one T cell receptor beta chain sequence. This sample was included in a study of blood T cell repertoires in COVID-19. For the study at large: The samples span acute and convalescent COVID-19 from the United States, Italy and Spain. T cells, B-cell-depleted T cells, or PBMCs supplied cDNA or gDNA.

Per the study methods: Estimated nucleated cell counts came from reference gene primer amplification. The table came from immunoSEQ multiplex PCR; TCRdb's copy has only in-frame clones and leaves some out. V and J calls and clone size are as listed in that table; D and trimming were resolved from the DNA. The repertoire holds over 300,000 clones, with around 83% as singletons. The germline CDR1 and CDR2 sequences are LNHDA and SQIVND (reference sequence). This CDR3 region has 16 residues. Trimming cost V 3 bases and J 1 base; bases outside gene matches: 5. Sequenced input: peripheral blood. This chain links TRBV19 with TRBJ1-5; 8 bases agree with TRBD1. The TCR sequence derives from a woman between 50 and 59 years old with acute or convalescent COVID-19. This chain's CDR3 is CASSIAWTGSNQPQHF. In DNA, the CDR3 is TGTGCCAGTAGTATCGCGTGGACAGGGAGCAATCAGCCCCAGCATTTT.